This T cell receptor (beta chain) was recovered during a study of blood T cells in healthy people across ages. CDR1 is DFQATT, CDR2 SNEGSKA, per germline (reference sequence). V lost 3 bases, J lost 3 bases, and 6 bases lay in between. CDR3 size: 11 residues. With respect to this clonotype: This may stem from a read error, because a much larger clone lies one nucleotide away.

Using a J-beta primer mix together with a sample-barcoded 5' primer, a second PCR was run for about 6 to 11 cycles. TCRdb re-called the 5' RACE reads through MiXCR, storing one row per CDR3 protein. This sample has around 870,000 distinct CDR3 sequences, with about 30% found just once. J is TRBJ2-7 and V is TRBV20-1; the D is unclear. What was sequenced was blood. The source is a woman older than 75 in good health. CDR3 protein: CSASPFYEQYF. CDR3 coding DNA: TGCAGTGCTAGTCCCTTCTACGAGCAGTACTTC.